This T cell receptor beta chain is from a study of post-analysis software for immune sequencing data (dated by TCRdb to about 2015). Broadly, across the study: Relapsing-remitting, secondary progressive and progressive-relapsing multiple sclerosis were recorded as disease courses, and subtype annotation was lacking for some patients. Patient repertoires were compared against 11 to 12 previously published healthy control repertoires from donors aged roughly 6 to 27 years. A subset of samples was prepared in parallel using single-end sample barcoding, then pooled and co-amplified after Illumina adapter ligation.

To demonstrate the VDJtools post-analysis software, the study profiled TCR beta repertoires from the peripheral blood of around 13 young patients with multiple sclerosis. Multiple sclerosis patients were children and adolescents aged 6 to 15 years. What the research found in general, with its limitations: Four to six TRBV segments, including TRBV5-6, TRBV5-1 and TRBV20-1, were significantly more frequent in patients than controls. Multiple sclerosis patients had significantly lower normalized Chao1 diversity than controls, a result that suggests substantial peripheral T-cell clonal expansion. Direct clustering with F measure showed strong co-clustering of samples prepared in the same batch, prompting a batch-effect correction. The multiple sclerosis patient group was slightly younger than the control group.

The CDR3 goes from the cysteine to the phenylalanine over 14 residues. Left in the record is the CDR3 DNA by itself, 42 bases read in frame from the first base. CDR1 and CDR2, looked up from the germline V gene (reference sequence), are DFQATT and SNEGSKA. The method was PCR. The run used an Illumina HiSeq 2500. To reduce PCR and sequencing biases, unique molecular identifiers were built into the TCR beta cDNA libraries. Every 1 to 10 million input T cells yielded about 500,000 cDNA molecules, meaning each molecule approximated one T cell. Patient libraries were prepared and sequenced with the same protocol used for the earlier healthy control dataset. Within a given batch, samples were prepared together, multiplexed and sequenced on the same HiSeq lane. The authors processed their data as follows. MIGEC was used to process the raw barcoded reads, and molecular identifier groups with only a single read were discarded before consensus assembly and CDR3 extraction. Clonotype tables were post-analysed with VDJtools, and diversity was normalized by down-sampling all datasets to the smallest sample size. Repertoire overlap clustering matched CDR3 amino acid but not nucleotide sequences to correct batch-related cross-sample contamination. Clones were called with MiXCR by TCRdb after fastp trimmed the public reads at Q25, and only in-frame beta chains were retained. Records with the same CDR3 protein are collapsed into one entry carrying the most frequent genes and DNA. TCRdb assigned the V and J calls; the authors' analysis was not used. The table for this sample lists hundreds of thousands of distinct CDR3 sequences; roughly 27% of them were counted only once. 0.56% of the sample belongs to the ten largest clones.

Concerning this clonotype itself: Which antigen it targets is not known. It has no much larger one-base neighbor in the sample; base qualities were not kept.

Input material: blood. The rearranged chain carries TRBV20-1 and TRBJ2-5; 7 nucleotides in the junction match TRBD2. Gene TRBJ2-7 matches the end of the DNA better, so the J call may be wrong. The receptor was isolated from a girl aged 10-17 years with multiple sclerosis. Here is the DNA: TGCAGTGCCCCGGCTAGCGGTAGGGTAGGCGAGCAGTACTTC. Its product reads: CSAPASGRVGEQYF.